The present T cell receptor (beta chain) was sequenced within a study of vaccination and CD4 T cells after COVID-19. Cultured CD4+ T-cell DNA underwent Oncomine TCR Beta short-read sequencing. Each CDR3 protein is one row after TCRdb ran MiXCR on the PCR reads. The sample has 17,000 or so distinct CDR3 sequences; approximately 50% are singletons. Time point here: late sampling 161 to 241 days after vaccination in a few convalescent patients. Treatment defined: approximately nine-day PBMC culture with coronavirus spike peptide pools or control peptides (ViraFEST assay). Germline values: CDR1 SGDLS, CDR2 YYNGEE. With V trimmed by 0 bases and J by 4 bases, 2 bases remained unmatched. The CDR3 has 14 amino acids. As regards this clonotype: Its antigen is as yet unknown.

The receptor was derived from a human donor who had recovered from COVID-19. Sequenced material: CD4+ T cells from blood, cultured in vitro, taken about 7 months after SARS-CoV-2 vaccination. The rearrangement links TRBV9 to TRBJ2-7; 9 bases map to TRBD1. The CDR3 sequence is CASSVGQGVYEQYF. The CDR3 region has the DNA TGTGCCAGCAGCGTAGGACAGGGGGTTTACGAGCAGTACTTC. Full variable domain (remainder filled in from reference TRBV9 and TRBJ2-7): DSGVTQTPKHLITATGQRVTLRCSPRSGDLSVYWYQQSLDQGLQFLIQYYNGEERAKGNILERFSAQQFPDLHSELNLSSLELGDSALYFCASSVGQGVYEQYFGPGTRLTVT.